The 24 T cell receptor beta chains in this list originate from one sample, sequenced in a study of cytotoxic CD8 clonotypes in ibrutinib-treated CLL. Clones were sequenced by immunoSEQ multiplex PCR, and TCRdb holds only the in-frame ones, with some missing. The sample holds approximately 350,000 clones; 67% are singletons and the top ten take about 6.7%. The specimen comprised PBMCs, sampled after 36 months of ibrutinib treatment. The receptors derive from a human donor with chronic lymphocytic leukemia.

The V and J genes are TRBV18 and TRBJ1-3, with a weak D call TRBD1 (5 bases). The CDR3 sequence is 17 residues long. V lost 6 bases, J lost 2 bases, and 20 bases lay in between. Per the germline V gene, CDR1 is KGHSH and CDR2 is LQKENI. CDR3 in amino acids: CASSLRWGDHTGNTIYF. The DNA of the CDR3 is TGTGCCAGCTCGCTTCGGTGGGGGGATCACACTGGAAACACCATATATTTT. Supplemented by reference TRBV18 and TRBJ1-3, the full variable domain reads NAGVMQNPRHLVRRRGQEARLRCSPMKGHSHVYWYRQLPEEGLKFMVYLQKENIIDESGMPKERFSAEFPKEGPSILRIQQVVRGDSAAYFCASSLRWGDHTGNTIYFGEGSWLTVV.

The chain links TRBV23-1 to TRBJ1-2, with D possibly matching TRBD1 (5 bases). TRBV23-1 is sorted into the ORF group, with uncertain function. The CDR3 has 14 residues. Trimming cost V 4 bases and J 5 bases, with 14 bases left between them. The CDR3 here is CASSLKGTLYGYTF. The CDR3 bases are TGCGCCAGCAGTCTAAAAGGGACCCTTTATGGCTACACCTTC.

The J gene is TRBJ2-7, the V gene TRBV29-1; D could derive from TRBD1 or TRBD2 (5 bases each). Trimming removed 3 bases from V and 2 bases from J, with 11 bases in between. In germline, CDR1 is SQVTM, CDR2 ANQGSEA. This CDR3 has 13 residues. The CDR3 protein is CSVEGVEPYEQYF. CDR3 nucleotides: TGCAGCGTTGAGGGGGTAGAACCCTACGAGCAGTACTTC.

CDR3 coding DNA: TGCAGTGCACCGACAGGCTACGAGCAGTACTTC. Amino acids: CSAPTGYEQYF. The genes are TRBV20-1 and TRBJ2-7, with D perhaps matching TRBD1 (6 bases). This CDR3 has 11 residues. Trimming took 6 bases from V and 3 from J, leaving 9 bases between them. Germline V gene sequence: CDR1 DFQATT, CDR2 SNEGSKA (reference sequence).

The chain recombines TRBV10-3 with TRBJ2-3, with a possible D match to TRBD2 (6 bases). V lost 7 bases and J lost 1, with 27 bases in between. The CDR3 has 19 amino acids. Germline V gives CDR1 ENHRY, CDR2 SYGVKD. Written as DNA, the CDR3 is TGTGCCATCAATGACCCACCCACTAGTCTAGCGCAAGGCACAGATACGCAGTATTTT. Its protein is CAINDPPTSLAQGTDTQYF.

This clone was counted once. In the same sample, other DNA sequences code for this CDR3. This chain links TRBV5-4 with TRBJ2-3; 13 positions match TRBD2. There are 15 residues in the CDR3. CDR1 and CDR2 (germline): SGHNT, YYREEE (reference sequence). The V segment lost 4 bases and the J segment 3 bases; nucleotides outside the gene matches: 2. The CDR3 DNA follows: TGTGCCAGCAGCCGGACTAGCGGGAGTACAGATACGCAGTATTTT. It yields the protein CASSRTSGSTDTQYF.

This clone was seen more than once but under ten times. J is TRBJ1-2 and V is TRBV9, with D possibly being TRBD1 (5 bases). V shed 0 bases and J shed 7 bases, with 10 bases lying between them. The CDR3 contains 13 residues. Germline V gene data show CDR1 as SGDLS and CDR2 as YYNGEE. The CDR3 DNA reads as TGTGCCAGCAGCGTAGGGCCAGGGACTGGCTACACCTTC. This gives the protein CASSVGPGTGYTF.

About this clone: This may stem from a read error, because a much larger clone lies one nucleotide away. CDR3 DNA: TGTGCCAGCAGTAAGTACGAGCAGTACTTC. Protein product: CASSKYEQYF. The chain employs TRBV27 and TRBJ2-7; D call uncertain. Germline CDR1 MNHEY, CDR2 SMNVEV (reference sequence). The CDR3 contains 10 residues. V dropped 5 bases and J dropped 4 bases, with 3 bases sitting between them.

This clone has a handful of counts. V is TRBV7-2 and J is TRBJ2-3; D is unresolved. The CDR3 spans 15 residues. V was pared by 2 bases and J by 4 bases, with 13 bases between. Looked up from germline, CDR1 is SGHTA and CDR2 is FQGNSA. The CDR3 here is CASSLSSLSADTQYF. DNA for the CDR3: TGTGCCAGCAGCTTAAGCTCCTTGAGTGCAGATACGCAGTATTTT.

The V and J genes are TRBV11-1 and TRBJ1-1; D may be TRBD1 (5 bases). The germline V gene has CDR1 SGHAT and CDR2 FQDESV (reference sequence). V was cut by 1 base and J by 5 bases, with 14 bases left in between. The CDR3 loop spans 15 amino acids. CDR3 amino acids: CASSLEGRASTEAFF. CDR3 DNA: TGTGCCAGCAGCTTAGAAGGCAGGGCGAGTACTGAAGCTTTCTTT.

V and J are TRBV28 and TRBJ2-3; 8 nucleotides align to TRBD2. After removal of 4 bases from V and 2 bases from J, the junction contained 11 bases not matched to a gene. CDR3 length equals 17 residues. Germline-derived CDR1 and CDR2 are MDHEN and SYDVKM. The CDR3 DNA reads TGTGCCAGCAGTTCACATCTACTAGCGGCCCTCACAGATACGCAGTATTTT. Translated: CASSSHLLAALTDTQYF. Based on the CDR3 plus reference TRBV28 and TRBJ2-3, the full variable domain is DVKVTQSSRYLVKRTGEKVFLECVQDMDHENMFWYRQDPGLGLRLIYFSYDVKMKEKGDIPEGYSVSREKKERFSLILESASTNQTSMYLCASSSHLLAALTDTQYFGPGTRLTVL.

The chain links TRBV28 to TRBJ1-1; unclear D gene. The V end lost 2 bases, the J end lost 5 bases, and 6 bases lay between the germline ends. The CDR3 contains 12 residues. Germline assignment: CDR1 MDHEN and CDR2 SYDVKM. The CDR3 DNA reads as TGTGCCAGCAGTTTAAGGGATACTGAAGCTTTCTTT. Translating it yields CASSLRDTEAFF.

This CDR3 reads CSVEDGEQYF. The CDR3, as DNA: TGCAGCGTTGAAGATGGAGAGCAGTACTTC. The chain uses TRBV29-1 and TRBJ2-7; the D is unclear. V lost 0 bases and J lost 7, with 4 bases in between. The CDR3 consists of 10 residues. CDR1 is SQVTM and CDR2 is ANQGSEA in the germline V gene.

This chain connects TRBV29-1 to TRBJ2-5; D might be TRBD2 (6 bases). The CDR3 totals 11 residues. The germline V gene has CDR1 SQVTM and CDR2 ANQGSEA. V shed 4 bases and J shed 4 bases, with 7 bases lying between them. The CDR3 reads CSVGGVETQYF. CDR3 nucleotides: TGCAGCGTTGGGGGGGTAGAGACCCAGTACTTC. Full variable domain (rest looked up from reference TRBV29-1 and TRBJ2-5): SAVISQKPSRDICQRGTSLTIQCQVDSQVTMMFWYRQQPGQSLTLIATANQGSEATYESGFVIDKFPISRPNLTFSTLTVSNMSPEDSSIYLCSVGGVETQYFGPGTRLLVL.

The CDR3 sequence is CASSAETMTSGITDTQYF. The DNA of the CDR3 is TGTGCCAGCAGCGCCGAGACCATGACTAGCGGGATCACAGATACGCAGTATTTT. V is TRBV9 and J is TRBJ2-3; TRBD2 agrees at 11 bases. Germline-derived CDR1 and CDR2 are SGDLS and YYNGEE. Unmatched junction bases numbered 11, after V lost 3 bases and J lost 2 bases. The CDR3 totals 18 residues. Full variable domain (missing parts from reference TRBV9 and TRBJ2-3): DSGVTQTPKHLITATGQRVTLRCSPRSGDLSVYWYQQSLDQGLQFLIQYYNGEERAKGNILERFSAQQFPDLHSELNLSSLELGDSALYFCASSAETMTSGITDTQYFGPGTRLTVL.

This sequence joins TRBV7-8 and TRBJ2-7; 9 nucleotides line up with TRBD1. Germline CDR1 reads SGHVS; CDR2 reads FQNEAQ. CDR3 length: 15 amino acids. V lost 3 bases to trimming and J lost 5 bases; unmatched junction nucleotides: 8. The CDR3 DNA sequence: TGTGCCAGCAGCTTCGGGACAGGGTTTTCCCACGAGCAGTACTTC. Its translation: CASSFGTGFSHEQYF.

The CDR3 DNA sequence: TGTGCCATCAGTGAGAGGGGGCGTAGGGAAAAACTGTTTTTT. Protein product: CAISERGRREKLFF. The J gene is TRBJ1-4, the V gene TRBV10-3, with TRBD1 identical over 7 bases. In germline, CDR1 is ENHRY, CDR2 SYGVKD. This CDR3 is built from 14 residues. V shed 2 bases, J shed 8 bases, and the junction held 5 bases outside the gene matches.

This chain uses TRBV7-9 with TRBJ2-5; tentatively, D is TRBD1 (5 bases). CDR3 length: 13 amino acids. Trimming removed 8 bases at V and 2 bases at J, with 12 bases between. CDR1 SEHNR and CDR2 FQNEAQ come from the germline V gene (reference sequence). DNA of the CDR3: TGTGCCAGCGGTAGACAGTTACAAGAGACCCAGTACTTC. This gives the protein CASGRQLQETQYF.

This rearrangement joins TRBV5-1 to TRBJ2-1; D is undetermined. Germline V gene lookup returns CDR1 SGHRS and CDR2 YFSETQ. CDR3 size: 16 residues. The V end lost 1 base, the J end lost 5 bases, and 16 bases lay between the germline ends. As DNA, the CDR3 is TGCGCCAGCAGCTTGAGGAGCGCTTCACCCCACAATGAGCAGTTCTTC. It yields the protein CASSLRSASPHNEQFF.

Comments on this clone: This same CDR3 is encoded by further DNA sequences in the sample. CDR3 amino acids: CSVGSFNYGYTF. CDR3 sequence (DNA): TGCAGCGTCGGAAGCTTTAACTATGGCTACACCTTC. The V and J genes are TRBV29-1 and TRBJ1-2; D gene unclear. Germline CDR1 is SQVTM and CDR2 is ANQGSEA. The V gene lost 6 bases and the J gene lost 1 base, with 9 bases spanning the gap. This CDR3 region has 12 residues. Combining the CDR3 with reference TRBV29-1 and TRBJ1-2 gives the whole variable domain SAVISQKPSRDICQRGTSLTIQCQVDSQVTMMFWYRQQPGQSLTLIATANQGSEATYESGFVIDKFPISRPNLTFSTLTVSNMSPEDSSIYLCSVGSFNYGYTFGSGTRLTVV.

This clone came up a few times. This rearrangement joins TRBV4-1 to TRBJ2-4, with D unclear. V was clipped by 0 bases and J by 6 bases, with 18 bases between them. Germline V gene lookup returns CDR1 MGHRA and CDR2 YSYEKL. This CDR3 contains 17 residues. In DNA, the CDR3 is TGCGCCAGCAGCCAAGAGTTTTTGGGTGGACGGATAAACATTCAGTACTTC. Its protein is CASSQEFLGGRINIQYF.

This sequence joins TRBV6-6 and TRBJ2-2, with a tentative D call TRBD1 (6 bases). The ends were cut back, 6 bases at V and 2 bases at J, with 13 bases in the middle. CDR1 is MNHNY and CDR2 is SVGAGI in the germline V gene (reference sequence). The CDR3 spans 15 residues. The CDR3 coding sequence is TGTGCCAGCAGATCAGGGGATTTAAACACCGGGGAGCTGTTTTTT. Amino acid sequence: CASRSGDLNTGELFF.

The chain recombines TRBV18 with TRBJ1-1; a weak D match, TRBD1 (5 bases). The CDR3 is made up of 20 amino acids. With 1 base removed from V and 0 bases from J, the gap between germline ends came to 24 bases. The V gene's germline CDR1 is KGHSH and CDR2 LQKENI. CDR3 DNA sequence: TGTGCCAGCTCACCACGTTCAATTCCTCCCCTGAGGGGAATGAACACTGAAGCTTTCTTT. This sequence encodes CASSPRSIPPLRGMNTEAFF.

V is TRBV27 and J is TRBJ1-2; 9 nucleotides align to TRBD1. V shed 8 bases and J 2 bases; nucleotides not matched to a gene: 6. This CDR3 region has 14 residues. Per the germline V gene, CDR1 is MNHEY and CDR2 is SMNVEV (reference sequence). CDR3 nucleotides: TGTGCCAGCTGGGACAGGGAACCCAACTATGGCTACACCTTC. As protein: CASWDREPNYGYTF.